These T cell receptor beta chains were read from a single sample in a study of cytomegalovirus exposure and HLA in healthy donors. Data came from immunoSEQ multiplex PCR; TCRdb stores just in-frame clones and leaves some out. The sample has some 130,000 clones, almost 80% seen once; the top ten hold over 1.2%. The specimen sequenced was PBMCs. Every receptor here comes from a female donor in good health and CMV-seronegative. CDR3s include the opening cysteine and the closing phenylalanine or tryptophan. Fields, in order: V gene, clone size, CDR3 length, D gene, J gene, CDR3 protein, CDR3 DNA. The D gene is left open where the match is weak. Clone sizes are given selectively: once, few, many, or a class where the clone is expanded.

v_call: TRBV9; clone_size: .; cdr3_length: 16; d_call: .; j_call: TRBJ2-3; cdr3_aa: CASSVGFGGNTDTQYF; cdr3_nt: TGTGCCAGCAGCGTAGGGTTTGGGGGGAACACAGATACGCAGTATTTT
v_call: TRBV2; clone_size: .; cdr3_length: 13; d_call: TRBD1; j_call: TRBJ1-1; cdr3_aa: CASRDRENTEAFF; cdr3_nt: TGTGCCAGCAGGGACAGGGAGAACACTGAAGCTTTCTTT
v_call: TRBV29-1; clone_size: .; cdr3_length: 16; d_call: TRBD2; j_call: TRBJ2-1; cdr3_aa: CSARGLAGPSYNGQFF; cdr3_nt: TGCAGCGCTAGGGGCTTAGCGGGACCTTCCTACAATGGGCAGTTCTTC
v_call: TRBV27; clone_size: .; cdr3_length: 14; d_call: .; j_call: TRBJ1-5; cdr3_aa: CASRQARSNQPQHF; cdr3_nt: TGTGCCAGCAGGCAGGCTCGTAGCAATCAGCCCCAGCATTTT
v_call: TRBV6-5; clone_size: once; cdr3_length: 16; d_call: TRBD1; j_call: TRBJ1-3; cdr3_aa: CASSYWAGGTGNTIYF; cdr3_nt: TGTGCCAGCAGTTACTGGGCAGGGGGAACTGGAAACACCATATATTTT
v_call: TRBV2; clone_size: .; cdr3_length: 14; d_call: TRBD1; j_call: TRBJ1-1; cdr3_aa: CASSGLDRGTEAFF; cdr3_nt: TGTGCCAGCAGCGGGTTGGACAGGGGCACTGAAGCTTTCTTT
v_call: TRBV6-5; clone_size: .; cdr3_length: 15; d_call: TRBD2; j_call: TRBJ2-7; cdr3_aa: CASMQLPSGRGEQYF; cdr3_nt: TGTGCCAGCATGCAGTTGCCGAGCGGGAGGGGAGAGCAGTACTTC
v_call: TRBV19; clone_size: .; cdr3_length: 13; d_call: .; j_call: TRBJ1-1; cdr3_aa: CASSTGINTEAFF; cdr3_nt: TGTGCCAGTAGCACAGGGATTAACACTGAAGCTTTCTTT
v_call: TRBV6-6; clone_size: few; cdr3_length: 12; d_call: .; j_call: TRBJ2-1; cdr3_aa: CASSYSGNEQFF; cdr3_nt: TGTGCCAGCAGTTATTCGGGGAATGAGCAGTTCTTC
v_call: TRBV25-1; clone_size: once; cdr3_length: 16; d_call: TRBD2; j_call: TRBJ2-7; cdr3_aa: CASSEYTSGATYEQYF; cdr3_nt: TGTGCCAGCAGTGAATATACTAGCGGGGCTACCTACGAGCAGTACTTC
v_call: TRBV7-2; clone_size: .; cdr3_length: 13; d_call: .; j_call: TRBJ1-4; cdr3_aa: CASSTQVNEKLFF; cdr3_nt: TGTGCCAGCAGCACACAGGTCAATGAAAAACTGTTTTTT
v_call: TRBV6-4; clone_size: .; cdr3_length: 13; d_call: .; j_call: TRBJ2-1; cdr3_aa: CASSPDSTNEQFF; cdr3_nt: TGTGCCAGCAGTCCCGACAGTACAAATGAGCAGTTCTTC
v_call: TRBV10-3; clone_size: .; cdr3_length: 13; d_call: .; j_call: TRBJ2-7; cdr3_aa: CAISEDGRSEQYF; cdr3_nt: TGTGCCATCAGTGAGGATGGCAGGTCCGAGCAGTACTTC
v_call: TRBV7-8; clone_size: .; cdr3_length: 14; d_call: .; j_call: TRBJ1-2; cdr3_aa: CASSPNRGREGYTF; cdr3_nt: TGTGCCAGCAGCCCAAATAGGGGTAGAGAAGGCTACACCTTC
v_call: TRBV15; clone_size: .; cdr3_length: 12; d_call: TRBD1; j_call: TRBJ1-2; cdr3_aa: CATSRGDRGRDF; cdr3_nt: TGTGCCACCAGCAGAGGGGACAGGGGAAGGGACTTC
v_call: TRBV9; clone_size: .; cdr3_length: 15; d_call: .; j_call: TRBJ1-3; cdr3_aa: CASSVGGETGNTIYF; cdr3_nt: TGTGCCAGCAGCGTAGGGGGGGAGACTGGAAACACCATATATTTT
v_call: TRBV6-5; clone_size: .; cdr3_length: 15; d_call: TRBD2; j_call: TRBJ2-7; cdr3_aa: CASSYRLAGAYEQYF; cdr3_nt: TGTGCCAGCAGTTACCGTCTAGCGGGAGCCTACGAGCAGTACTTC
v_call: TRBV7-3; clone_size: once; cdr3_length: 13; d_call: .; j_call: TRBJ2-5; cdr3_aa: CASSLVHPGAQYF; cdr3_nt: TGCGCCAGCAGCTTAGTACACCCAGGGGCCCAGTACTTC
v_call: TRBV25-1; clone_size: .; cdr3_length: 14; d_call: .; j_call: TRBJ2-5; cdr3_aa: CASSEFPSGETQYF; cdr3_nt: TGTGCCAGCAGTGAATTTCCCAGCGGGGAGACCCAGTACTTC
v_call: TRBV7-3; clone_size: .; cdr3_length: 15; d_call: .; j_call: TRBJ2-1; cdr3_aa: CASSLQPSSYNEQFF; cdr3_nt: TGTGCCAGCAGCTTACAACCTAGCTCCTACAATGAGCAGTTCTTC
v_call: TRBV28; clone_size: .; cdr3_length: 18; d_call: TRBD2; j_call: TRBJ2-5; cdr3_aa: CASSFSLAGGGIQETQYF; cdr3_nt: TGTGCCAGCAGTTTCAGTTTAGCGGGAGGAGGGATCCAAGAGACCCAGTACTTC
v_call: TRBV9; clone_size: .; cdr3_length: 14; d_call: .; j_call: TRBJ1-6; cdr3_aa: CASSVATGYSPLHF; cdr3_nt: TGTGCCAGCAGCGTAGCTACAGGGTACTCACCCCTCCACTTT
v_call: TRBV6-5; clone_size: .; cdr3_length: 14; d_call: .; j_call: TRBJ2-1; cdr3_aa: CASTPIGVNNEQFF; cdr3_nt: TGTGCCAGCACCCCTATCGGGGTCAACAATGAGCAGTTCTTC
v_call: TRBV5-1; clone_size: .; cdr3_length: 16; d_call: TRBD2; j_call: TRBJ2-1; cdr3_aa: CASSFSSGSSYNEQFF; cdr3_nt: TGCGCCAGCAGCTTTAGTAGCGGGAGCAGCTACAATGAGCAGTTCTTC
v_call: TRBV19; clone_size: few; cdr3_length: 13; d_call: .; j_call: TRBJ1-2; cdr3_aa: CASSIRGNYGYTF; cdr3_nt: TGTGCCAGTAGTATTAGGGGTAACTATGGCTACACCTTC
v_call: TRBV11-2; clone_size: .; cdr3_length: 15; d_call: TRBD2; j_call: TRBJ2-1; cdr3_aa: CASSYTSGTYNEQFF; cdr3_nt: TGTGCCAGCAGCTATACTAGCGGGACTTACAATGAGCAGTTCTTC